This section outlines one TCR beta chain sequence together with its context. Donors had localized lung adenocarcinoma, a non-small cell lung cancer. The sample is drawn from a study of CD4 and CD8 cells across lung adenocarcinoma regions. In germline, CDR1 is DFQATT, CDR2 SNEGSKA (reference sequence). V trimming: 2 bases; J trimming: 5 bases; junction bases outside the gene matches: 5. CDR3 length: 14 residues. MiXCR was run by TCRdb on the PCR reads, yielding one entry per CDR3 protein. This repertoire shows about 20,000 distinct CDR3 sequences, roughly half found once; its top ten account for roughly a quarter.

Sequenced material: CD8+ T cells from the center of a lung tumor. This TCR was sampled from a female donor with lung adenocarcinoma. The CD4 and CD8 labels of this study may be unreliable. The gene calls are TRBV20-1 and TRBJ2-2; 7 nucleotides agree with TRBD2. The CDR3 is CSARSAGVTGELFF. CDR3 in DNA: TGCAGTGCTAGATCGGCGGGAGTAACCGGGGAGCTGTTTTTT.